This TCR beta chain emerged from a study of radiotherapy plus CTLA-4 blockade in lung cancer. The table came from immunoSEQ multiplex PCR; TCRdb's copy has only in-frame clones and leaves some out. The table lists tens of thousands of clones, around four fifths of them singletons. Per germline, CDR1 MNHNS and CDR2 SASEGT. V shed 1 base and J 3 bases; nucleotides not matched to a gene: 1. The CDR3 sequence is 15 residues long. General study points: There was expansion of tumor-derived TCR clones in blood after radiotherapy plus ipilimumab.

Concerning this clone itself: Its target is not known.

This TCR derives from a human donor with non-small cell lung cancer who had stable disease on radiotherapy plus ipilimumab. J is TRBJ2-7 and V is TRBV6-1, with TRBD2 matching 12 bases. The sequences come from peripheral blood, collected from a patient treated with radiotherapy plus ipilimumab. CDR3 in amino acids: CASSEGTSGNYEQYF. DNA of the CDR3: TGTGCCAGCAGTGAAGGGACTAGCGGGAACTACGAGCAGTACTTC.